A single sample gave rise to the 2 T cell receptor beta chains below, sequenced in a study of T cell repertoires in cytomegalovirus infection. TCRdb independently ran MiXCR on the reads; one entry per CDR3 protein. The sample lists around 530,000 distinct CDR3 sequences; more than 15% were seen once. The specimen sequenced was CD8+ T cells from PBMCs. These receptors all come from a human donor in good health (CMV status not recorded). Some clones in this sample may be carry-over from other donors' samples.

This clonotype was seen a handful of times. Here the CDR3 reads CSAGGQTNYGYTF. The DNA for the CDR3 is TGCAGTGCTGGAGGACAGACTAACTATGGCTACACCTTC. J is TRBJ1-2 and V is TRBV20-1; possibly TRBD1 for D (6 bases). Germline-derived CDR1 and CDR2 are DFQATT and SNEGSKA (reference sequence). This CDR3 has 13 residues. With 5 bases removed from V and 0 bases from J, the gap between germline ends came to 10 bases.

The V call is TRBV11-2, the J call TRBJ2-6, with D hard to call. From germline, CDR1 is SGHAT and CDR2 FQNNGV. This CDR3 has 16 amino acids. V was shortened by 4 bases and J by 6 bases, with 16 bases between the two germline ends. The CDR3 is CASSSPFVAVANVLTF. The CDR3 DNA follows: TGTGCCAGCAGCTCTCCCTTTGTGGCTGTGGCCAACGTCCTGACTTTC.